This T cell receptor (beta chain) originates from a study of cytomegalovirus exposure and HLA in healthy donors. V lost 6 bases to trimming and J lost 7 bases, with 13 bases between them. The germline V gene has CDR1 MDHEN and CDR2 SYDVKM. The CDR3 runs 12 residues. PCR employed 60 Vbeta and 13 Jbeta primers. Libraries were prepared by immunoSEQ multiplex PCR; TCRdb keeps only in-frame clonotypes and omits some of them. The data contain just over 200,000 clones, almost 70% of them seen just once; the ten biggest clones take up 2.6%. This clone turned up a few times. Its matching antigen is unknown. Overall study findings and caveats: Using the classifier, cytomegalovirus status was reportedly diagnosed with high specificity and sensitivity.

This TCR was recovered from a man aged 35-49 years in good health and CMV-seropositive. The source material was PBMCs. The chain recombines TRBV28 with TRBJ2-7, with TRBD2 as a possible D gene (5 bases). The CDR3 is CASSQIGEEQYF. As DNA, the CDR3 is TGTGCCAGCAGCCAAATCGGGGAAGAGCAGTACTTC.